The 26 T cell receptor beta chains reported below all come from one sample, sequenced in a study of T cell responses to AZD1222 COVID-19 vaccine. Repertoires were generated with immunoSEQ multiplex PCR, while TCRdb's copy carries only in-frame clones and drops some. This sample carries around 100,000 clones, approximately 92% of them seen once, and the ten largest clones take about 1.2%. The starting material was peripheral blood, obtained on day 0 of AZD1222 vaccination. Receptors were obtained from an adult in good health.

J is TRBJ2-7 and V is TRBV3-1 (or the pseudogene TRBV3-2); 9 bases align to TRBD2. The V gene's germline CDR1 is LGHDT and CDR2 YNNKEL (reference sequence). V was clipped by 1 base and J by 8 bases; unmatched bases: 6. This CDR3 has 14 amino acids. CDR3 sequence (DNA): TGTGCCAGCAGCCAAGGACTAGCGGTCTCTCAGCAGTACTTC. It translates to CASSQGLAVSQQYF.

A single count supports this clone. The chain carries TRBV9 and TRBJ2-2, with 10 bases lining up with TRBD1. Trimming at V came to 3 bases and at J to 6 bases, leaving 2 bases not matched to a gene. This CDR3 spans 14 amino acids. CDR1 is SGDLS, CDR2 YYNGEE, per germline. The CDR3 sequence is CASSEGQGPGELFF. CDR3 DNA sequence: TGTGCCAGCAGCGAGGGACAGGGGCCCGGGGAGCTGTTTTTT. Complete variable domain (other parts from reference TRBV9 and TRBJ2-2): DSGVTQTPKHLITATGQRVTLRCSPRSGDLSVYWYQQSLDQGLQFLIQYYNGEERAKGNILERFSAQQFPDLHSELNLSSLELGDSALYFCASSEGQGPGELFFGEGSRLTVL.

V is TRBV7-2 and J is TRBJ1-2; a possible D gene is TRBD1 (6 bases). CDR1 and CDR2 from the germline V gene are SGHTA and FQGNSA. Trimming removed 1 base at V and 5 bases at J, with 11 bases between. The CDR3 extends over 14 amino acids. As DNA, the CDR3 is TGTGCCAGCAGCTTAGGGACAGTTACTTATGGCTACACCTTC. Its protein product is CASSLGTVTYGYTF.

The chain recombines TRBV7-2 with TRBJ1-1; 9 bases align to TRBD1. CDR1 SGHTA and CDR2 FQGNSA come from the germline V gene. This CDR3 region has 15 residues. V gave up 3 bases and J gave up 1 base; unmatched junction bases: 3. CDR3 DNA sequence: TGTGCCAGCAGCTTTGGGACAGGGAAGAACACTGAAGCTTTCTTT. Its translation is CASSFGTGKNTEAFF.

In nucleotides, the CDR3 is TGTGCCAGCAGTTTAGATACAGTAGAAGGCTACACCTTC. This encodes CASSLDTVEGYTF. This chain links TRBV12-3 or TRBV12-4 with TRBJ1-2; unclear D gene. CDR3 length: 13 amino acids. The V end was cut by 1 base, the J end by 8 bases, with 11 bases between.

The chain is built from TRBV27 and TRBJ2-2; 7 nucleotides align to TRBD2. The CDR3 has 13 amino acids. V lost 5 bases and J lost 7; bases outside the gene matches: 4. Germline V CDR1 and CDR2: MNHEY, SMNVEV (reference sequence). CDR3 sequence (DNA): TGTGCCAGCAGTAGCGGGACTCTCGGGGAGCTGTTTTTT. Translation: CASSSGTLGELFF.

The genes are TRBV6-1 and TRBJ2-7, with D unclear. V dropped 1 base and J dropped 6 bases, with 13 bases sitting between them. Germline assignment: CDR1 MNHNS and CDR2 SASEGT. The CDR3 totals 14 residues. The CDR3 DNA reads as TGTGCCAGCAGTGAAGTAAGGGTCGGAACCGAGCAGTACTTC. Translating gives CASSEVRVGTEQYF.

This rearrangement joins TRBV20-1 to TRBJ2-7; D call uncertain. V was pared by 6 bases and J by 3 bases, with 9 bases between. The CDR3 has 11 amino acids. Germline CDR1 and CDR2: DFQATT and SNEGSKA (reference sequence). In DNA form, the CDR3 reads TGCAGTGCCTTCGGTAACTACGAGCAGTACTTC. Translating it yields CSAFGNYEQYF.

This chain joins TRBV30 and TRBJ2-2; D unclear. V lost 0 bases to trimming and J lost 4 bases, with 12 bases between them. Germline values: CDR1 GTSNPN, CDR2 SVGIG (reference sequence). The CDR3 spans 15 residues. Here the CDR3 reads CAWSVTLVGTGELFF. The CDR3 nucleotides read TGTGCCTGGAGTGTTACGCTAGTTGGCACCGGGGAGCTGTTTTTT.

The count of this clone is one. The chain is built from TRBV4-2 and TRBJ1-2, with 10 positions matching TRBD1. V dropped 1 base and J dropped 8; count of bases not matched to a gene: 7. CDR3 length: 15 residues. Germline V CDR1 and CDR2: LGHNA, YNFKEQ. This chain's CDR3 is CASSQVAGTGEGYTF. The CDR3 bases are TGTGCCAGCAGCCAAGTCGCCGGGACAGGGGAAGGCTACACCTTC.

The J gene is TRBJ1-4, the V gene TRBV5-1; perhaps TRBD1 as D (5 bases). Germline CDR1 reads SGHRS; CDR2 reads YFSETQ. The CDR3 length is 14 residues. V was pared by 5 bases and J by 8 bases, with 16 bases between. The chain's CDR3 is CASSPLRGDEKLFF. The CDR3, as DNA: TGCGCCAGCAGTCCCCTCCGGGGCGACGAAAAACTGTTTTTT. Filled out from reference TRBV5-1 and TRBJ1-4, the complete variable domain reads KAGVTQTPRYLIKTRGQQVTLSCSPISGHRSVSWYQQTPGQGLQFLFEYFSETQRNKGNFPGRFSGRQFSNSRSEMNVSTLELGDSALYLCASSPLRGDEKLFFGSGTQLSVL.

The V call is TRBV24-1, the J call TRBJ2-3; 12 positions match TRBD2. Germline loops: CDR1 KGHDR, CDR2 SFDVKD. With V trimmed by 10 bases and J by 6 bases, 10 bases remained unmatched. The CDR3 has 15 amino acids. The CDR3: CATESTSGRLDTQYF. For the CDR3, the DNA is TGTGCCACTGAGTCAACTAGCGGGAGGTTGGATACGCAGTATTTT.

The rearrangement uses TRBV28 and TRBJ2-2, with 9 bases matching TRBD2. The CDR3 is 15 residues long. Germline values: CDR1 MDHEN, CDR2 SYDVKM. The V segment lost 3 bases and the J segment 2 bases; nucleotides outside the gene matches: 1. The CDR3 loop reads CASSFLAGNTGELFF. CDR3 DNA: TGTGCCAGCAGTTTTCTAGCGGGAAACACCGGGGAGCTGTTTTTT.

The chain employs TRBV6-5 and TRBJ2-7; 14 nucleotides line up with TRBD2. The CDR3 is 14 residues long. V lost 10 bases to trimming and J lost 5 bases; unmatched junction nucleotides: 7. CDR1 and CDR2 from the germline V gene are MNHEY and SVGAGI. The chain's CDR3 is CATNPGLAGDEQYF. Here the CDR3 DNA reads TGTGCCACCAACCCGGGACTAGCGGGGGACGAGCAGTACTTC.

V usage is TRBV20-1 and J usage is TRBJ2-3; D not resolved. Per germline, CDR1 DFQATT and CDR2 SNEGSKA (reference sequence). The CDR3 spans 11 residues. V lost 3 bases and J 4 bases, leaving 5 bases between the germline ends. Written as DNA, the CDR3 is TGCAGTGCTAGTATACCAGATACGCAGTATTTT. Its translation is CSASIPDTQYF.

The chain employs TRBV2 and TRBJ2-3; 12 nucleotides agree with TRBD2. The CDR3 is 16 amino acids. The germline V gene encodes CDR1 SNHLY and CDR2 FYNNEI. J lost 4 bases, V lost 2 bases, and 4 bases had no gene match. Written as DNA, the CDR3 is TGTGCCAGCAGTGAATGGACTAGCGGGATTGCAGATACGCAGTATTTT. Protein product: CASSEWTSGIADTQYF.

This chain's CDR3 is CASSLWFGNQPQHF. For the CDR3, the DNA is TGTGCCAGCAGTTTATGGTTCGGCAATCAGCCCCAGCATTTT. The chain couples TRBV28 to TRBJ1-5; D not certain. V was cut by 0 bases and J by 2 bases, with 5 bases left in between. The germline V gene encodes CDR1 MDHEN and CDR2 SYDVKM. The CDR3 runs 14 residues. Drawing the rest from reference TRBV28 and TRBJ1-5, the complete variable domain is DVKVTQSSRYLVKRTGEKVFLECVQDMDHENMFWYRQDPGLGLRLIYFSYDVKMKEKGDIPEGYSVSREKKERFSLILESASTNQTSMYLCASSLWFGNQPQHFGDGTRLSIL.

This clone showed up just once. The chain carries TRBV9 and TRBJ2-7; 8 nucleotides align to TRBD1. Germline lookup yields CDR1 SGDLS and CDR2 YYNGEE. This CDR3 contains 15 residues. V gave up 4 bases and J gave up 0 bases; unmatched junction bases: 6. The CDR3 coding sequence is TGTGCCAGCAGCTTCCGGGACAGGAGCTCCTACGAGCAGTACTTC. Amino acid sequence: CASSFRDRSSYEQYF.

The chain is built from TRBV7-2 and TRBJ1-3; TRBD1 matches at 9 bases. CDR3 length equals 15 residues. V was clipped by 5 bases and J by 3 bases; unmatched bases: 5. In germline, CDR1 is SGHTA, CDR2 FQGNSA. CDR3 in amino acids: CASSPLTGGGNTIYF. As DNA, the CDR3 is TGTGCCAGCAGCCCCTTGACAGGGGGTGGAAACACCATATATTTT.

The rearrangement joins TRBV6-5 to TRBJ2-7, with 15 positions matching TRBD2. The CDR3 has 15 residues. V was pared by 4 bases and J by 11 bases, with 9 bases of the junction left unmatched. Germline V gene sequence: CDR1 MNHEY, CDR2 SVGAGI. The CDR3 loop reads CASSSRTSGRGWKYF. The CDR3 DNA reads TGTGCCAGCAGTTCAAGGACTAGCGGGAGGGGATGGAAGTACTTC.

This clone was observed a handful of times. The chain carries TRBV19 and TRBJ2-1, with D perhaps TRBD2 (5 bases). The CDR3 runs to 15 residues. Germline loops: CDR1 LNHDA, CDR2 SQIVND (reference sequence). V was shortened by 1 base and J by 5 bases, with 12 bases between the two germline ends. CDR3 region: CASSIGPSRNNEQFF. The CDR3 coding sequence is TGTGCCAGTAGTATAGGCCCTAGCAGGAACAATGAGCAGTTCTTC. Together with reference TRBV19 and TRBJ2-1, the CDR3 gives the full variable domain: DGGITQSPKYLFRKEGQNVTLSCEQNLNHDAMYWYRQDPGQGLRLIYYSQIVNDFQKGDIAEGYSVSREKKESFPLTVTSAQKNPTAFYLCASSIGPSRNNEQFFGPGTRLTVL.

This chain connects TRBV13 to TRBJ1-4; TRBD1 is a possible D gene (5 bases). The CDR3 has 14 residues. CDR1 is PRHDT, CDR2 FYEKMQ, per germline (reference sequence). V was shortened by 7 bases and J by 5 bases, with 14 bases between the two germline ends. The CDR3 DNA reads TGTGCCAGCACCGTTGCGGGGCAAAATGAAAAACTGTTTTTT. The encoded protein is CASTVAGQNEKLFF.

This chain connects TRBV5-1 to TRBJ2-2, with unresolved D. The V gene lost 0 bases and the J gene lost 0 bases, with 3 bases spanning the gap. Germline CDR1 and CDR2: SGHRS and YFSETQ. CDR3 length: 14 amino acids. In DNA form, the CDR3 reads TGCGCCAGCAGCTTGGGGGCGAACACCGGGGAGCTGTTTTTT. It yields the protein CASSLGANTGELFF.

The table lists this clone with a few counts. The CDR3 region has the DNA TGTGCCATCAGTGAGCTAAGGGTGGTGGCAGCAACAGATACTAACTATGGCTACACCTTC. Residues: CAISELRVVAATDTNYGYTF. The chain combines TRBV10-3 with TRBJ1-2; D call uncertain. Per germline, CDR1 ENHRY and CDR2 SYGVKD. V was shortened by 2 bases and J by 0 bases, with 25 bases between the two germline ends. There are 20 residues in the CDR3.

The gene calls are TRBV5-1 and TRBJ2-6; 7 nucleotides align to TRBD2. The CDR3 spans 18 residues. V lost 1 base, J lost 4 bases, and 11 bases stayed unmatched. The germline gives CDR1 SGHRS, CDR2 YFSETQ. The CDR3 spells CASSLSGTGRGGANVLTF. The CDR3 DNA sequence: TGCGCCAGCAGCTTGAGCGGGACCGGCCGGGGAGGGGCCAACGTCCTGACTTTC.

This chain connects TRBV5-4 to TRBJ1-5; 7 bases align to TRBD1. The CDR3 covers 15 residues. CDR1 and CDR2 from the germline V gene are SGHNT and YYREEE (reference sequence). The ends lost 4 bases at V and 1 base at J; junction bases unmatched: 5. Here the CDR3 DNA reads TGTGCCAGCAGCCAGGGGGGACACAGCAATCAGCCCCAGCATTTT. Translation gives CASSQGGHSNQPQHF.